What follows are 20 T cell receptor beta chains derived from one specimen sequenced in a study of OX40 agonist ivuxolimab in advanced cancers. Measured with immunoSEQ multiplex PCR; TCRdb has only the in-frame clones, and not every one. The sample holds tens of thousands of clones, 91% seen once. The sequenced sample was CD4+ or CD8+ T cells sorted from blood, obtained in a trial of the OX40 agonist ivuxolimab. Receptors originate from an adult with an advanced solid tumor such as melanoma, head and neck, liver or kidney cancer.

V gene TRBV9 combines with J gene TRBJ2-7; D is possibly TRBD2 (6 bases). Germline V lookup: CDR1 SGDLS, CDR2 YYNGEE. V was pared by 3 bases and J by 4 bases, with 11 bases between. CDR3 size: 13 residues. The CDR3 nucleotides read TGTGCCAGCAGCGCCGGAGGGCAGTACGAGCAGTACTTC. It encodes CASSAGGQYEQYF. Together with reference TRBV9 and TRBJ2-7, the CDR3 gives the full variable domain: DSGVTQTPKHLITATGQRVTLRCSPRSGDLSVYWYQQSLDQGLQFLIQYYNGEERAKGNILERFSAQQFPDLHSELNLSSLELGDSALYFCASSAGGQYEQYFGPGTRLTVT.

The gene calls are TRBV6-5 and TRBJ1-2, with D hard to call. This CDR3 contains 15 residues. V was trimmed by 1 base and J by 2 bases, leaving 11 bases between them. CDR1 is MNHEY and CDR2 is SVGAGI in the germline V gene. CDR3 DNA: TGTGCCAGCAGTTACTTCGCCAGATCAAACTATGGCTACACCTTC. Protein sequence: CASSYFARSNYGYTF.

Comments on this clone: The sample has other DNA sequences that encode this CDR3 too. The V and J genes are TRBV19 and TRBJ2-7, with TRBD1 identical over 11 bases. From germline, CDR1 is LNHDA and CDR2 SQIVND (reference sequence). The CDR3 has 15 residues. Losses at the gene ends were 1 base for V and 2 bases for J; bases not matched to a gene: 1. The CDR3 coding sequence is TGTGCCAGTAGTATAGGGGGACAGGGGGCCTACGAGCAGTACTTC. It is translated as CASSIGGQGAYEQYF. Based on the CDR3 plus reference TRBV19 and TRBJ2-7, the full variable domain is DGGITQSPKYLFRKEGQNVTLSCEQNLNHDAMYWYRQDPGQGLRLIYYSQIVNDFQKGDIAEGYSVSREKKESFPLTVTSAQKNPTAFYLCASSIGGQGAYEQYFGPGTRLTVT.

This rearrangement joins TRBV6-1 to TRBJ2-5; D possibly uses TRBD1 or TRBD2 (6 bases each). The CDR3 runs 14 residues. Trimming left V 4 bases short and J 5 bases short, with 14 bases between. The germline gives CDR1 MNHNS, CDR2 SASEGT. CDR3 coding DNA: TGTGCCAGCAGTGCAAAGGGGGAGGCGGAGACCCAGTACTTC. Its translation is CASSAKGEAETQYF.

This chain joins TRBV4-3 and TRBJ2-7; the match to TRBD1 covers 7 bases. Germline trimming cut 1 base from V and 2 bases from J; bases unmatched to any gene: 5. Germline CDR1 reads LGHNA; CDR2 reads YSLEER. The CDR3 contains 15 residues. The CDR3 here is CASSQARDSPYEQYF. The CDR3 bases are TGCGCCAGCAGCCAAGCCCGGGACAGCCCCTACGAGCAGTACTTC.

The gene calls are TRBV7-9 and TRBJ2-7, with TRBD2 matching over 10 bases. The CDR3 is 18 residues long. V was pared by 5 bases and J by 2 bases, with 15 bases of the junction left unmatched. Germline V gives CDR1 SEHNR, CDR2 FQNEAQ (reference sequence). The CDR3 reads CASSALAGVPMTTYEQYF. CDR3 DNA: TGTGCCAGCAGCGCGCTAGCGGGAGTCCCTATGACGACCTACGAGCAGTACTTC.

This clone was seen a single time. J is TRBJ2-7 and V is TRBV7-9, with 7 nucleotides matching TRBD1. The ends lost 5 bases at V and 3 bases at J; junction bases unmatched: 10. CDR3 length: 15 amino acids. Per the germline V gene, CDR1 is SEHNR and CDR2 is FQNEAQ (reference sequence). DNA for the CDR3: TGTGCCAGCAGCAACACAGGGGAAGGTTTCTACGAGCAGTACTTC. Translation gives CASSNTGEGFYEQYF.

The chain joins TRBV28 to TRBJ2-2, with D possibly being TRBD2 (5 bases). Trimming stripped 2 bases from V and 6 bases from J, with 13 bases between. Germline V gives CDR1 MDHEN, CDR2 SYDVKM. This CDR3 has 15 residues. This CDR3 is CASSLQVIAPGELFF. The CDR3 DNA reads TGTGCCAGCAGTTTACAAGTAATAGCGCCCGGGGAGCTGTTTTTT.

The V call is TRBV5-6, the J call TRBJ2-3; TRBD1 or TRBD2 may be the D gene (5 bases each). Germline CDR1 reads SGHDT; CDR2 reads YYEEEE. Trimming shortened V by 4 bases and J by 3 bases, and 21 bases separated the two germline ends. The CDR3 runs 17 residues. CDR3 in DNA: TGTGCCAGCAGCAAAATCCCGGGACGCCAGGAGACAGATACGCAGTATTTT. Protein: CASSKIPGRQETDTQYF.

The chain has TRBV4-2 and TRBJ1-2; D gene uncertain. The ends were cut back, 0 bases at V and 3 bases at J, with 11 bases in the middle. Germline CDR1 is LGHNA and CDR2 is YNFKEQ. CDR3 length equals 15 residues. CDR3 sequence reads: CASSQEGRADYGYTF. Here the CDR3 DNA reads TGTGCCAGCAGCCAAGAAGGTAGAGCGGACTATGGCTACACCTTC.

This rearrangement joins TRBV9 to TRBJ2-7; possibly TRBD1 for D (6 bases). CDR1 is SGDLS, CDR2 YYNGEE, per germline. The CDR3 runs 15 residues. Trimming pared 0 bases from V and 4 bases from J, leaving 14 bases between. CDR3 bases: TGTGCCAGCAGCGTAGAGGGGGTATGGGGTTACGAGCAGTACTTC. It codes for CASSVEGVWGYEQYF.

In its sample, this clone was seen a few times. The chain is built from TRBV7-3 and TRBJ2-5; TRBD2 matches at 7 bases. Germline V gene lookup returns CDR1 SGHTA and CDR2 FQGTGA. V lost 5 bases, J lost 1 base, and 7 bases stayed unmatched. The CDR3 contains 15 residues. This chain's CDR3 is CASSSLAERQETQYF. The CDR3 nucleotides read TGTGCCAGCAGCAGTCTAGCGGAGCGCCAAGAGACCCAGTACTTC.

The V and J genes are TRBV21-1 and TRBJ1-1. TRBV21-1 is labeled a pseudogene. The CDR3 has 12 amino acids. CDR3 sequence: CASSKGGKRAFF. In DNA, the CDR3 is TGTGCCAGCAGCAAAGGGGGTAAACGGGCTTTCTTT.

J is TRBJ2-7 and V is TRBV30; D not certain. The germline CDR1 and CDR2 sequences are GTSNPN and SVGIG (reference sequence). The V end was cut by 7 bases, the J end by 2 bases, with 15 bases between. The CDR3 totals 13 residues. For the CDR3, the DNA is TGTGCCTCCATGCCTCCCGGAGCCTACGAGCAGTACTTC. Amino acid sequence: CASMPPGAYEQYF.

The chain employs TRBV4-3 and TRBJ2-2, with 8 bases that match TRBD2. The CDR3 has 16 amino acids. J was trimmed by 4 bases and V by 3 bases; bases with no gene match: 7. Per germline, CDR1 LGHNA and CDR2 YSLEER. CDR3 loop: CASSHERERPTGELFF. Written as DNA, the CDR3 is TGCGCCAGCAGCCATGAGCGGGAGCGACCCACCGGGGAGCTGTTTTTT.

The genes are TRBV7-8 and TRBJ1-3; TRBD1 matches at 9 bases. CDR1 and CDR2 (germline): SGHVS, FQNEAQ. V shed 4 bases and J 0 bases; nucleotides not matched to a gene: 4. The CDR3 spans 16 residues. The DNA of the CDR3 is TGTGCCAGCAGCTACAGGGGGCGAAACTCTGGAAACACCATATATTTT. Translated, it gives CASSYRGRNSGNTIYF.

The rearrangement joins TRBV28 to TRBJ2-7; a weak D match, TRBD1 (5 bases). Trimming removed 5 bases from V and 2 bases from J, with 16 bases in between. This CDR3 contains 15 residues. The germline V gene encodes CDR1 MDHEN and CDR2 SYDVKM. The CDR3 region is CASSMQGFSAYEQYF. The DNA of the CDR3 is TGTGCCAGCAGTATGCAGGGCTTTTCGGCCTACGAGCAGTACTTC.

The J gene is TRBJ2-1, the V gene TRBV27; D is unresolved. Germline assignment: CDR1 MNHEY and CDR2 SMNVEV (reference sequence). The CDR3 loop spans 13 amino acids. V was trimmed by 2 bases and J by 7 bases, leaving 9 bases between them. Here the CDR3 reads CASSLVLKNEQFF. The CDR3 region has the DNA TGTGCCAGCAGTTTAGTCCTCAAGAATGAGCAGTTCTTC.

The J gene is TRBJ2-1, the V gene TRBV5-6, with 8 bases identical to TRBD2. The CDR3 is 18 residues long. Trimming cost V 3 bases and J 0 bases; bases outside gene matches: 11. CDR1 and CDR2 from the germline V gene are SGHDT and YYEEEE. The chain's CDR3 is CASSSGLVSLSSYNEQFF. The DNA of the CDR3 is TGTGCCAGCAGCTCGGGACTAGTCTCTCTGAGCTCCTACAATGAGCAGTTCTTC.

The V and J genes are TRBV4-1 and TRBJ1-1; 11 bases agree with TRBD1. CDR1 MGHRA and CDR2 YSYEKL come from the germline V gene. The CDR3 loop spans 13 amino acids. V gave up 1 base and J gave up 8 bases; unmatched junction bases: 0. The CDR3 sequence is CASSQGTGGEAFF. DNA of the CDR3: TGCGCCAGCAGCCAAGGGACAGGGGGCGAAGCTTTCTTT.